Presented here are 18 T cell receptor beta chains from one specimen sequenced in a study of T cell repertoires in cytomegalovirus infection. TCRdb re-derived calls from the reads in MiXCR, one entry per CDR3 protein. The profile covers roughly 180,000 distinct CDR3 sequences, with 25% to 30% appearing a single time and around 29% taken by the ten largest. Sequencing used PBMCs. Receptors were obtained from a human donor in good health (CMV status not recorded). Some clones in this sample may be carry-over from other donors' samples.

This clonotype was picked up a small number of times. V usage is TRBV6-6 and J usage is TRBJ2-7; D may correspond to TRBD1 or TRBD2 (5 bases each). CDR1 is MNHNY and CDR2 is SVGAGI in the germline V gene (reference sequence). CDR3 size: 14 residues. V was clipped by 2 bases and J by 2 bases, with 10 bases between them. The CDR3 is CASSYGDGAYEQYF. For the CDR3, the DNA is TGTGCCAGCAGTTACGGGGACGGAGCCTACGAGCAGTACTTC.

Note on this clonotype: Its ends do not fully match the called genes, so a read error is possible. The genes are TRBV7-7 and TRBJ2-5; the D is unclear. In germline, CDR1 is SSHAT, CDR2 FNYEAQ (reference sequence). There are 13 residues in the CDR3. CDR3 sequence: CASSLGYQETQYF. Here the CDR3 DNA reads TGTGCTAGCAGCTTAGGATATCAAGAGACCCAGTACTTC.

This clonotype was observed a handful of times. J is TRBJ1-2 and V is TRBV29-1, with 11 positions matching TRBD1. CDR3 length: 13 amino acids. Germline V gives CDR1 SQVTM, CDR2 ANQGSEA. V lost 0 bases to trimming and J lost 7 bases; unmatched junction nucleotides: 1. DNA for the CDR3: TGCAGCGTTGAAGAGGGACAGGGGGGTGGCTACACCTTC. Translation: CSVEEGQGGGYTF.

Turning to this clonotype: Mismatch with germline at one junction end may stem from a read error. This chain connects TRBV6-2 or TRBV6-3 to TRBJ1-5; no reliable D call. This CDR3 region has 15 residues. Germline CDR1 MNHEY, CDR2 SVGEGT. CDR3 sequence: CASSYSRYSNQPQDF. The CDR3 DNA follows: TGTGCCAGCAGTTACTCACGATATAGCAATCAGCCCCAGGATTTT.

This chain connects TRBV25-1 to TRBJ1-1, with D unresolved. CDR1 and CDR2 (germline): MGHDK, SYGVNS. The CDR3 spans 14 residues. Deletions cut 2 bases from V and 0 bases from J, with 7 bases between. As DNA, the CDR3 is TGTGCCAGCAGTGAAACAACCATGAACACTGAAGCTTTCTTT. This translates into CASSETTMNTEAFF.

This sequence joins TRBV7-9 and TRBJ1-2, with 9 bases lining up with TRBD1. The CDR3 is made up of 16 amino acids. The V segment lost 5 bases and the J segment 4 bases; nucleotides outside the gene matches: 11. Germline V gene lookup returns CDR1 SEHNR and CDR2 FQNEAQ (reference sequence). The CDR3 loop reads CASSLGTGSDFYGYTF. The CDR3 bases are TGTGCCAGCAGCCTTGGGACAGGGTCGGATTTCTATGGCTACACCTTC.

The sample holds many counts of this clonotype. The chain recombines TRBV18 with TRBJ2-7, with D maybe TRBD2 (6 bases). Germline CDR1 reads KGHSH; CDR2 reads LQKENI. The CDR3 extends over 17 amino acids. V shed 0 bases and J shed 0 bases, with 15 bases lying between them. DNA for the CDR3: TGTGCCAGCTCACCACCAAGCGGAGGGGCTAGCTCCTACGAGCAGTACTTC. Translated: CASSPPSGGASSYEQYF. Filled out from reference TRBV18 and TRBJ2-7, the complete variable domain reads NAGVMQNPRHLVRRRGQEARLRCSPMKGHSHVYWYRQLPEEGLKFMVYLQKENIIDESGMPKERFSAEFPKEGPSILRIQQVVRGDSAAYFCASSPPSGGASSYEQYFGPGTRLTVT.

This clonotype has ten or more counts. The chain combines TRBV7-8 with TRBJ2-2; D ambiguous. V shed 4 bases and J shed 4 bases, with 22 bases lying between them. Germline CDR1 SGHVS, CDR2 FQNEAQ. This CDR3 contains 18 residues. This CDR3 is CASSSPGRRGSSTGELFF. CDR3 sequence (DNA): TGTGCCAGCAGCTCTCCGGGCCGAAGAGGCTCGAGCACCGGGGAGCTGTTTTTT. The whole variable domain, filled in from reference TRBV7-8 and TRBJ2-2, reads GAGVSQSPRYKVAKRGQDVALRCDPISGHVSLFWYQQALGQGPEFLTYFQNEAQLDKSGLPSDRFFAERPEGSVSTLKIQRTQQEDSAVYLCASSSPGRRGSSTGELFFGEGSRLTVL.

This clonotype was recorded a few times. A read error may produce the germline difference seen at one junction end. The chain joins TRBV2 to TRBJ2-2; TRBD1 is a possible D gene (6 bases). Looked up from germline, CDR1 is SNHLY and CDR2 is FYNNEI. The CDR3 runs to 15 residues. The CDR3 nucleotides read TGTGCCAGCAGGGAAGACAGGCGGAACACCGGGGAGCTGTTTTTT. Protein product: CASREDRRNTGELFF. Drawing the rest from reference TRBV2 and TRBJ2-2, the complete variable domain is EPEVTQTPSHQVTQMGQEVILRCVPISNHLYFYWYRQILGQKVEFLVSFYNNEISEKSEIFDDQFSVERPDGSNFTLKIRSTKLEDSAMYFCASREDRRNTGELFFGEGSRLTVL.

The rearrangement links TRBV20-1 to TRBJ2-5; D remains ambiguous. The V end lost 2 bases, the J end lost 4 bases, and 5 bases lay between the germline ends. Germline V gene sequence: CDR1 DFQATT, CDR2 SNEGSKA (reference sequence). The CDR3 is made up of 11 amino acids. CDR3 sequence reads: CSARKSETQYF. In DNA, the CDR3 is TGCAGTGCTAGAAAATCAGAGACCCAGTACTTC.

This clonotype was detected ten times or more. The V gene is TRBV7-2, the J gene TRBJ1-2, with TRBD1 as a possible D gene (5 bases). The germline CDR1 and CDR2 sequences are SGHTA and FQGNSA. This CDR3 comprises 13 residues. V shed 5 bases and J shed 5 bases, with 12 bases lying between them. CDR3 in DNA: TGTGCCAGCAGCCAGGCGACAGCTTATGGCTACACCTTC. Translated, it gives CASSQATAYGYTF.

A note on this clonotype: Since a much larger clone is just one base distant, this may be a read error. The CDR3, as DNA: TGTGCCAGCAGCCAGGGACAGGGGGCACTAGGAGGGGCCAACGTCCAGACTTTC. It is translated as CASSQGQGALGGANVQTF. The genes are TRBV7-2 and TRBJ2-6; 12 nucleotides match TRBD1. This CDR3 region has 18 residues. From germline, CDR1 is SGHTA and CDR2 FQGNSA.

This clonotype was seen a single time. The CDR3 nucleotides read TGCGCCAGTGGACTAGCACTAGGCGAGCAGTACTTC. This sequence encodes CASGLALGEQYF. V gene TRBV10-2 combines with J gene TRBJ2-7; 8 bases map to TRBD2. The V segment lost 9 bases and the J segment 6 bases; nucleotides outside the gene matches: 7. CDR3 size: 12 residues. CDR1 is WSHSY, CDR2 SAAADI, per germline.

This clonotype was observed a handful of times. The chain employs TRBV7-2 and TRBJ1-2; 7 positions match TRBD1. V was clipped by 5 bases and J by 4 bases; unmatched bases: 7. Germline-derived CDR1 and CDR2 are SGHTA and FQGNSA. The CDR3 loop spans 14 amino acids. The CDR3 region has the DNA TGTGCCAGCAGCCCCGGACAGGCACTCTATGGCTACACCTTC. Translation gives CASSPGQALYGYTF.

V and J are TRBV6-5 and TRBJ1-3; D unclear. The V end lost 5 bases, the J end lost 4 bases, and 18 bases lay between the germline ends. Germline V gives CDR1 MNHEY, CDR2 SVGAGI. This CDR3 has 16 amino acids. The DNA for the CDR3 is TGTGCCAGCAGTCGGATCCACAGTTCGCGAGGAAACACCATATATTTT. This sequence encodes CASSRIHSSRGNTIYF.

V is TRBV20-1 and J is TRBJ2-7; 8 bases align to TRBD1. The germline V gene encodes CDR1 DFQATT and CDR2 SNEGSKA (reference sequence). J lost 6 bases, V lost 5 bases, and 18 bases had no gene match. The CDR3 is made up of 16 amino acids. The CDR3 DNA is TGCAGTGCTGTGTCCCGAGAAGGGACAGGCGTGGGCGAGCAGTACTTC. As protein: CSAVSREGTGVGEQYF.

The genes are TRBV3-1 and TRBJ1-1; weak D call: TRBD1 (5 bases). This CDR3 is built from 15 residues. CDR1 and CDR2 from the germline V gene are LGHDT and YNNKEL (reference sequence). The V end was cut by 4 bases, the J end by 1 base, with 13 bases between. The chain's CDR3 is CASSPYGTENTEAFF. The CDR3 DNA follows: TGTGCCAGCAGCCCCTATGGGACGGAGAACACTGAAGCTTTCTTT.

A note on this clonotype: At one end the junction does not follow the germline gene, possibly because of a read error. The rearrangement joins TRBV11-2 to TRBJ2-1; TRBD2 is a possible D gene (7 bases). Germline values: CDR1 SGHAT, CDR2 FQNNGV. The CDR3 has 13 amino acids. The CDR3 here is CASSQERGGGPVF. The CDR3 coding sequence is TGTGCCAGCAGCCAAGAGAGGGGGGGGGGCCCGGTCTTC.